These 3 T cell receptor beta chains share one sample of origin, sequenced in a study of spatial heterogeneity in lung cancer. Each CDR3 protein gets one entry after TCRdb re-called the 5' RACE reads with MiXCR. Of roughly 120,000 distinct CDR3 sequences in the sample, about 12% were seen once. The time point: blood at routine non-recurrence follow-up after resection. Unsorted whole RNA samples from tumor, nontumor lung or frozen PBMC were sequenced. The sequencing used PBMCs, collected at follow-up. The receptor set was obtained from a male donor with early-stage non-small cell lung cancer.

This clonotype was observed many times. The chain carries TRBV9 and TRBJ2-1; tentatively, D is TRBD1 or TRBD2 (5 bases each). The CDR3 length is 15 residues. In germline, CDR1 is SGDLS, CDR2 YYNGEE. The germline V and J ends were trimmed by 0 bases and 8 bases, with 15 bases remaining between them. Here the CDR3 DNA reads TGTGCCAGCAGCGTAGAAGACTGGGGGAGTGATGAGCAGTTCTTC. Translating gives CASSVEDWGSDEQFF.

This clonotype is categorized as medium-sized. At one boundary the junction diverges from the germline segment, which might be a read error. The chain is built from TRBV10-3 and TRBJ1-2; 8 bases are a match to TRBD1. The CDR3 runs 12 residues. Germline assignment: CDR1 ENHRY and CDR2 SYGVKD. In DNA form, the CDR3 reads TGTGCCATCAGTAGCCCTCGGACAGGGAGGGCTTTC. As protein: CAISSPRTGRAF.

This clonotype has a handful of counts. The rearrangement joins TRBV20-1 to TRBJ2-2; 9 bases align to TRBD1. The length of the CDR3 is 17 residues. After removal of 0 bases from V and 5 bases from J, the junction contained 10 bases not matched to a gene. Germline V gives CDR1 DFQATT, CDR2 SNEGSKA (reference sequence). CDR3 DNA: TGCAGTGCTAGAGATCATCGGCGGGACAGGGCGACCGGGGAGCTGTTTTTT. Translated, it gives CSARDHRRDRATGELFF.